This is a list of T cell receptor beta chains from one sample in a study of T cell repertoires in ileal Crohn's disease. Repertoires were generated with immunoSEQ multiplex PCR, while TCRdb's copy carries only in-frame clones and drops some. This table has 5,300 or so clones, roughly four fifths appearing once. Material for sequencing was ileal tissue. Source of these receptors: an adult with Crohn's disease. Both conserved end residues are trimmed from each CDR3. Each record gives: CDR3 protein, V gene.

AISESGTGGRGNQPQH | TRBV10-3
ASSLGPGTGSTEAF | TRBV28
ASSKAGQYGYT | TRBV6-5
ASSQSSYEQY | TRBV14
AWSVYGETQY | TRBV30
AISEADSTEAF | TRBV10-3
ASSQEGGYGYT | TRBV14
ASSLAGAANQPQH | TRBV28
ASSRGQPNYGYT | TRBV4-1
ASTGSAYEQY | TRBV6-5
ASSWAEQTAEQY | TRBV27
ASSVGDRGLETQY | TRBV9
ASSQEGGTGPRHEQY | TRBV4-1
ASSLAGQPQETQY | TRBV5-1
ASSPEDVYGYT | TRBV2
ASSWARETQY | TRBV5-8
ASSLELAGAETQY | TRBV7-7
ATSRDRGLNTEAF | TRBV15
ASSLEGGRNEQF | TRBV28
ASSERVGDQETQY | TRBV10-1
ASSSGTVYEQY | TRBV6-6
ASSLWMNEQF | TRBV5-6
ASSLGLAPDTQY | TRBV27
ASSVDRSSYNEQF | TRBV6-1
ASSRGEGDQETQY | TRBV5-1
ASSSGQKHTEAF | TRBV9
ASSESTVLAVYEQY | TRBV10-2
AISRDAGGYT | TRBV10-3
ASSIGDGSYGYT | TRBV7-9
ASSLRDMMPGSPLH | TRBV5-6
ASSLGVEGARGGYT | TRBV7-6
ASGPFSGSGNTIY | TRBV5-1
ASSRDRGHMNTEAF | TRBV4-1
ASSLGGLAGYNEQF | TRBV5-1
ASSYNRGPETQY | TRBV4-1
ASSQSPGGIGTEAF | TRBV16
ASRKGTGQY | TRBV6-1